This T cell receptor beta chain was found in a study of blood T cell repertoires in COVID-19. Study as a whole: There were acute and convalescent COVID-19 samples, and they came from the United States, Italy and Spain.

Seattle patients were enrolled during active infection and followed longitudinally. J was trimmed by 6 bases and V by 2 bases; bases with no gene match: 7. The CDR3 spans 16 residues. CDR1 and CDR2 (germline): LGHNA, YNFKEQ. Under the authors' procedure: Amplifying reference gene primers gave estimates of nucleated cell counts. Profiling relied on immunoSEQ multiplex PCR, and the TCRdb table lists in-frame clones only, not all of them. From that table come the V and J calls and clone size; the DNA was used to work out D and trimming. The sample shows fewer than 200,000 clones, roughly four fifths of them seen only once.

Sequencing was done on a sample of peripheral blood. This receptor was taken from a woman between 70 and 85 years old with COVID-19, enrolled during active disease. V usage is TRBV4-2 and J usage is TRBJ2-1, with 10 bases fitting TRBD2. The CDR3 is CASSQWSGRAGNEQFF. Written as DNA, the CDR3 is TGTGCCAGCAGCCAATGGAGCGGGAGGGCAGGCAATGAGCAGTTCTTC.